These 30 T cell receptor beta chains were sequenced from one sample in a study of T-cell memory formation after mild COVID-19. TCRdb analysed the 5' RACE reads with MiXCR anew, one entry per CDR3 protein. The sample lists some 320,000 distinct CDR3 sequences; 15% to 20% were seen once. The sequencing sample was made of PBMCs or a T cell subset sorted from them (not recorded which). The receptors were gathered from a man between 18 and 35 years old who had mild COVID-19 (a few samples of this study predate the infection). Cell type and time point are not known.

The chain uses TRBV5-1 and TRBJ1-5; 7 positions match TRBD1. The germline V gene has CDR1 SGHRS and CDR2 YFSETQ. CDR3 length: 15 amino acids. The V gene end was trimmed by 3 bases and the J gene end by 4 bases; junction bases not matched to a gene: 7. In DNA form, the CDR3 reads TGCGCCAGCAGCTGGACAGGTGGGCCAAATCAGCCCCAGCATTTT. Amino acids: CASSWTGGPNQPQHF.

The V call is TRBV4-3, the J call TRBJ2-3; maybe TRBD2 (5 bases). Trimming shortened V by 0 bases and J by 9 bases, and 10 bases separated the two germline ends. The CDR3 totals 13 residues. Germline CDR1 LGHNA, CDR2 YSLEER. As DNA, the CDR3 is TGCGCCAGCAGCCAAGAGTATAGCGTAACGCAGTATTTT. Protein sequence: CASSQEYSVTQYF.

V is TRBV7-9 and J is TRBJ1-3; D may be TRBD1 (5 bases). This CDR3 spans 13 amino acids. Germline CDR1 and CDR2: SEHNR and FQNEAQ (reference sequence). Between the trimmed V and J ends, which lost 3 bases and 7 bases, there was a span of 10 bases. The CDR3 protein is CASSFDSWNTIYF. The CDR3 nucleotides are TGTGCCAGCAGCTTCGACAGTTGGAACACCATATATTTT.

This clonotype occurred a few times. V and J are TRBV11-3 and TRBJ2-1; D could derive from TRBD1 or TRBD2 (5 bases each). The CDR3 loop spans 14 amino acids. The germline V gene has CDR1 SGHNT and CDR2 YENEEA. Trimming removed 1 base at V and 7 bases at J, with 11 bases between. The CDR3 reads CASSLGDAGNEQFF. CDR3 DNA: TGTGCCAGCAGCTTAGGGGACGCCGGGAATGAGCAGTTCTTC.

The chain is built from TRBV6-1 and TRBJ2-5; 14 bases align to TRBD2. V was pared by 3 bases and J by 5 bases, with 8 bases of the junction left unmatched. This CDR3 is built from 17 residues. Germline V gene lookup returns CDR1 MNHNS and CDR2 SASEGT. CDR3 DNA: TGTGCCAGCAGTGACCCTGGACTAGCGGGGGGTCTCGAGACCCAGTACTTC. Its translation is CASSDPGLAGGLETQYF.

The J gene is TRBJ2-3, the V gene TRBV20-1; a weak D match, TRBD1 (5 bases). This CDR3 comprises 14 residues. CDR1 DFQATT and CDR2 SNEGSKA come from the germline V gene (reference sequence). Trimming shortened V by 4 bases and J by 1 base, and 12 bases separated the two germline ends. CDR3 amino acids: CSAKGLWRTDTQYF. DNA for the CDR3: TGCAGTGCTAAGGGGCTTTGGCGCACAGATACGCAGTATTTT.

The chain carries TRBV9 and TRBJ1-3; no reliable D call. The CDR3 contains 15 residues. The V end lost 0 bases, the J end lost 3 bases, and 10 bases lay between the germline ends. Germline V lookup: CDR1 SGDLS, CDR2 YYNGEE. This CDR3 reads CASSVGSERGNTIYF. The CDR3, as DNA: TGTGCCAGCAGCGTAGGTTCGGAACGTGGAAACACCATATATTTT.

The gene calls are TRBV7-9 and TRBJ1-1, with D unresolved. V shed 4 bases and J shed 4 bases, with 10 bases lying between them. CDR3 length: 13 residues. Germline CDR1 reads SEHNR; CDR2 reads FQNEAQ (reference sequence). The CDR3 nucleotides read TGTGCCAGCAGCTCCCGGGTAGTCACTGAAGCTTTCTTT. It translates to CASSSRVVTEAFF.

In this sample, this clonotype turned up many times. The gene calls are TRBV5-1 and TRBJ2-3, with D perhaps TRBD2 (6 bases). This CDR3 comprises 16 residues. Trimming pared 4 bases from V and 1 base from J, leaving 16 bases between. CDR1 and CDR2 (germline): SGHRS, YFSETQ. CDR3: CASSQLRGGGTDTQYF. DNA of the CDR3: TGCGCCAGCAGCCAGCTACGGGGCGGGGGCACAGATACGCAGTATTTT.

This clonotype was counted only a few times. The chain has TRBV18 and TRBJ2-1; D perhaps matches TRBD1 (6 bases). V lost 5 bases and J 8 bases, leaving 13 bases between the germline ends. The CDR3 runs 13 residues. CDR1 KGHSH and CDR2 LQKENI come from the germline V gene. The chain's CDR3 is CASSGSEGDEQFF. The CDR3 DNA is TGTGCCAGCTCAGGGTCCGAGGGGGATGAGCAGTTCTTC.

Only a few counts were recorded for this clonotype. The rearrangement joins TRBV10-3 to TRBJ2-7; perhaps TRBD1 as D (6 bases). The CDR3 is 13 amino acids. CDR1 and CDR2 from the germline V gene are ENHRY and SYGVKD. The V and J ends lost 4 bases and 2 bases respectively, with 9 bases between them. The CDR3 protein is CAISGGQTYEQYF. The CDR3 DNA follows: TGTGCCATCAGTGGCGGACAGACCTACGAGCAGTACTTC.

The V gene is TRBV6-4, the J gene TRBJ1-2; TRBD1 is a possible D gene (6 bases). The CDR3 length is 14 residues. The V gene's germline CDR1 is MRHNA and CDR2 SNTAGT. The V end was cut by 8 bases, the J end by 6 bases, with 19 bases between. The CDR3 loop reads CASRKGGGRNGYTF. CDR3 in DNA: TGTGCCAGCCGAAAAGGGGGGGGAAGAAATGGCTACACCTTC.

The V call is TRBV7-9, the J call TRBJ1-3; 9 bases are a match to TRBD1. With 5 bases clipped from V and 0 bases from J, the junction kept 11 bases outside the gene matches. This CDR3 contains 18 residues. Germline-derived CDR1 and CDR2 are SEHNR and FQNEAQ (reference sequence). The CDR3, as DNA: TGTGCCAGCAGCATAGAGGGGGGACAGGGCCCCTCTGGAAACACCATATATTTT. Translating gives CASSIEGGQGPSGNTIYF.

This clonotype was detected only a few times. V is TRBV2 and J is TRBJ1-1; TRBD1 is a possible D gene (5 bases). Germline V gene data show CDR1 as SNHLY and CDR2 as FYNNEI. CDR3 length: 17 residues. Trimming removed 4 bases from V and 4 bases from J, with 22 bases in between. Here the CDR3 DNA reads TGTGCCAGCAGTGCAACCACACGGGGACTGAGATCCACTGAAGCTTTCTTT. Translated, it gives CASSATTRGLRSTEAFF.

This clonotype has a handful of counts. The gene calls are TRBV7-9 and TRBJ1-1; no clear D. Germline lookup yields CDR1 SEHNR and CDR2 FQNEAQ (reference sequence). Trimming shortened V by 4 bases and J by 0 bases, and 12 bases separated the two germline ends. This CDR3 comprises 15 residues. The DNA of the CDR3 is TGTGCCAGCAGCTCCGGGGTAGGAATGAACACTGAAGCTTTCTTT. Translation gives CASSSGVGMNTEAFF.

V is TRBV30 and J is TRBJ2-3; 9 bases are shared with TRBD2. The V and J ends lost 6 bases and 4 bases, in that order; junction bases with no gene match: 11. Germline V gene data show CDR1 as GTSNPN and CDR2 as SVGIG (reference sequence). The CDR3 spans 15 residues. The CDR3 protein is CACRSRRGGADTQYF. CDR3 bases: TGTGCCTGCAGGTCCCGGCGGGGGGGCGCAGATACGCAGTATTTT.

This sequence joins TRBV6-4 and TRBJ2-1, with a tentative D call TRBD2 (6 bases). V was pared by 4 bases and J by 7 bases, with 11 bases between. The CDR3 runs to 13 residues. CDR1 is MRHNA and CDR2 is SNTAGT in the germline V gene. CDR3 nucleotides: TGTGCCAGCAGTGCAGGTGCGGGGAATGAGCAGTTCTTC. Its protein product is CASSAGAGNEQFF.

J is TRBJ1-5 and V is TRBV4-1; no firm D call. CDR1 and CDR2 from the germline V gene are MGHRA and YSYEKL. The CDR3 is made up of 13 amino acids. The V end was cut by 0 bases, the J end by 6 bases, with 6 bases between. This CDR3 reads CASSQDQGQPQHF. CDR3 nucleotides: TGCGCCAGCAGCCAAGATCAAGGTCAGCCCCAGCATTTT.

This clonotype was detected only a few times. The chain links TRBV6-1 to TRBJ2-5; a possible D gene is TRBD2 (5 bases). Germline values: CDR1 MNHNS, CDR2 SASEGT. There are 15 residues in the CDR3. V lost 2 bases and J 4 bases, leaving 14 bases between the germline ends. Here the CDR3 reads CASSEQASGGETQYF. CDR3 in DNA: TGTGCCAGCAGTGAACAGGCCTCAGGAGGAGAGACCCAGTACTTC.

This clonotype was seen only a few times. The CDR3 loop is CASSQDFGLTQETQYF. The CDR3 region has the DNA TGCGCCAGCAGCCAAGATTTCGGGCTGACACAAGAGACCCAGTACTTC. The rearrangement links TRBV4-3 to TRBJ2-5; no definite D call. V was clipped by 0 bases and J by 2 bases, with 13 bases between them. The CDR3 length is 16 residues. The V gene's germline CDR1 is LGHNA and CDR2 YSLEER.

J is TRBJ2-5 and V is TRBV12-3 or TRBV12-4; 7 bases agree with TRBD1. J lost 5 bases, V lost 7 bases, and 13 bases had no gene match. This CDR3 comprises 15 residues. Here the CDR3 reads CASTPGEGAGETQYF. CDR3 sequence (DNA): TGTGCCAGCACCCCCGGTGAGGGGGCTGGGGAGACCCAGTACTTC.

The rearrangement joins TRBV4-1 to TRBJ1-2, with 8 bases that match TRBD1. The length of the CDR3 is 15 residues. CDR1 is MGHRA, CDR2 YSYEKL, per germline. Germline trimming cut 4 bases from V and 4 bases from J; bases unmatched to any gene: 8. CDR3 region: CASSLTDRGRYGYTF. The DNA for the CDR3 is TGCGCCAGCAGCCTCACCGACAGGGGACGCTATGGCTACACCTTC.

The chain couples TRBV6-5 to TRBJ2-7; the match to TRBD2 covers 8 bases. CDR3 length: 16 amino acids. The V gene's germline CDR1 is MNHEY and CDR2 SVGAGI. Trimming took 8 bases from V and 3 from J; bases not matched to a gene: 15. The CDR3: CASSPSMAGGLYEQYV. The CDR3 DNA is TGTGCCAGCTCCCCATCTATGGCGGGGGGCCTCTACGAGCAGTACGTC.

In nucleotides, the CDR3 is TGTGCCAGCAGCCTGACACAAACCCTCCTCGGGGACACTGAAGCTTTCTTT. This encodes CASSLTQTLLGDTEAFF. The V and J genes are TRBV5-5 and TRBJ1-1; D is undetermined. CDR3 size: 17 residues. The V end lost 4 bases, the J end lost 3 bases, and 22 bases lay between the germline ends. The germline gives CDR1 SGHKS, CDR2 YYEKEE (reference sequence). Drawing the rest from reference TRBV5-5 and TRBJ1-1, the complete variable domain is DAGVTQSPTHLIKTRGQQVTLRCSPISGHKSVSWYQQVLGQGPQFIFQYYEKEERGRGNFPDRFSARQFPNYSSELNVNALLLGDSALYLCASSLTQTLLGDTEAFFGQGTRLTVV.

This clonotype was counted only a few times. One base away lies a much larger clone, so this may be a sequencing read error. This chain connects TRBV9 to TRBJ1-1, with TRBD1 matching over 7 bases. The CDR3 is 15 residues long. Per germline, CDR1 SGDLS and CDR2 YYNGEE. The J segment lost 2 bases and the V segment lost 6 bases, leaving 10 bases of the junction unmatched. CDR3 amino acids: CASIPRDRLNTEAFF. The CDR3 DNA follows: TGTGCCAGCATCCCCCGGGACAGACTAAACACTGAAGCTTTCTTT.

This clonotype was counted at least ten times. This chain links TRBV18 with TRBJ2-7; 7 positions agree with TRBD1. The CDR3 extends over 16 amino acids. The trim removed 0 bases at V and 3 bases at J, leaving 8 bases unmatched. CDR1 and CDR2 from the germline V gene are KGHSH and LQKENI. The CDR3: CASSPPGTGVLYEQYF. In DNA form, the CDR3 reads TGTGCCAGCTCACCACCGGGTACAGGGGTCCTCTACGAGCAGTACTTC.

This clonotype was counted many times. The chain combines TRBV7-9 with TRBJ2-3, with D unresolved. CDR3 size: 14 residues. V lost 0 bases and J lost 2, with 6 bases in between. Looked up from germline, CDR1 is SEHNR and CDR2 is FQNEAQ (reference sequence). This chain's CDR3 is CASSLATHTDTQYF. CDR3 DNA: TGTGCCAGCAGCTTAGCCACCCACACAGATACGCAGTATTTT.

CDR3 nucleotides: TGTGCCAGCAGGTTTAGCGGGGGCTCGAACACCGGGGAGCTGTTTTTT. Protein product: CASRFSGGSNTGELFF. J is TRBJ2-2 and V is TRBV7-2; 9 nucleotides match TRBD2. V was pared by 6 bases and J by 0 bases, with 5 bases of the junction left unmatched. Germline CDR1 reads SGHTA; CDR2 reads FQGNSA. CDR3 length: 16 amino acids.

The rearrangement uses TRBV5-1 and TRBJ2-7; D is possibly TRBD1 (5 bases). V was trimmed by 7 bases and J by 0 bases, leaving 11 bases between them. The CDR3 runs to 13 residues. Germline CDR1 reads SGHRS; CDR2 reads YFSETQ. The CDR3, as DNA: TGCGCCAGCGCTGGACAAGGCTCCTACGAGCAGTACTTC. Its translation: CASAGQGSYEQYF. Supplemented by reference TRBV5-1 and TRBJ2-7, the full variable domain reads KAGVTQTPRYLIKTRGQQVTLSCSPISGHRSVSWYQQTPGQGLQFLFEYFSETQRNKGNFPGRFSGRQFSNSRSEMNVSTLELGDSALYLCASAGQGSYEQYFGPGTRLTVT.

V and J are TRBV6-5 and TRBJ2-1; D is ambiguous. From germline, CDR1 is MNHEY and CDR2 SVGAGI. The CDR3 contains 13 residues. V was trimmed by 0 bases and J by 4 bases, leaving 4 bases between them. CDR3 region: CASSYSRYNEQFF. CDR3 sequence (DNA): TGTGCCAGCAGTTACTCCAGGTACAATGAGCAGTTCTTC.